Below are 20 T cell receptor beta chains sequenced from a single sample in a study of cytomegalovirus exposure and HLA in healthy donors. The PCR made use of 60 Vbeta and 13 Jbeta primers. The assay was immunoSEQ multiplex PCR, and TCRdb's table has in-frame clones only and misses some. This table holds under 200,000 clones, approximately 62% found once. Sample: PBMCs. All receptors derive from a man aged 50 or older in good health and CMV-seronegative.

With respect to this clone: A read error may account for a junction end that differs from germline. The chain carries TRBV11-2 and TRBJ2-7; D call uncertain. The CDR3 is 9 amino acids. CDR1 is SGHAT, CDR2 FQNNGV, per germline. The DNA of the CDR3 is TGTGCCGTGTCGTACGGGCAGTACTTC. This sequence encodes CAVSYGQYF.

The rearrangement links TRBV7-2 to TRBJ2-1; 7 nucleotides agree with TRBD1. The germline CDR1 and CDR2 sequences are SGHTA and FQGNSA. CDR3 size: 15 residues. Trimming took 6 bases from V and 0 from J; bases not matched to a gene: 5. CDR3 coding DNA: TGTGCCAGCAGACGGACAGGCAGCTCCTACAATGAGCAGTTCTTC. It yields the protein CASRRTGSSYNEQFF.

The V and J genes are TRBV28 and TRBJ1-2; 7 bases match TRBD1. V lost 2 bases and J lost 6; bases outside the gene matches: 6. This CDR3 comprises 14 residues. The germline V gene encodes CDR1 MDHEN and CDR2 SYDVKM. The CDR3: CASSLPGTENGYTF. The DNA for the CDR3 is TGTGCCAGCAGTTTACCGGGGACAGAGAATGGCTACACCTTC.

This clone came up a few times. This chain connects TRBV7-2 to TRBJ1-6; D is uncertain. CDR3 length equals 13 residues. V was shortened by 5 bases and J by 10 bases, with 12 bases between the two germline ends. Germline V lookup: CDR1 SGHTA, CDR2 FQGNSA. The CDR3 here is CASSQRRLSPLHF. The DNA for the CDR3 is TGTGCCAGCAGCCAACGTCGACTGTCACCCCTCCACTTT.

A note on this clone: Other nucleotide sequences from this sample produce the same CDR3. This chain links TRBV5-1 with TRBJ1-1, with 10 positions matching TRBD1. Trimming cost V 4 bases and J 3 bases; bases outside gene matches: 6. Germline CDR1 is SGHRS and CDR2 is YFSETQ. CDR3 length: 15 residues. CDR3 sequence: CASSPRQGADTEAFF. CDR3 sequence (DNA): TGCGCCAGCAGCCCCCGACAGGGGGCGGACACTGAAGCTTTCTTT.

The J gene is TRBJ1-4, the V gene TRBV4-1; no reliable D call. The germline gives CDR1 MGHRA, CDR2 YSYEKL. This CDR3 comprises 15 residues. The V end was cut by 0 bases, the J end by 0 bases, with 5 bases between. CDR3 residues: CASSQDRSTNEKLFF. The CDR3 DNA reads TGCGCCAGCAGCCAAGATCGGTCAACTAATGAAAAACTGTTTTTT.

The chain recombines TRBV28 with TRBJ2-7; possibly TRBD1 for D (5 bases). The V end was cut by 8 bases, the J end by 3 bases, with 11 bases between. Germline assignment: CDR1 MDHEN and CDR2 SYDVKM. The CDR3 has 12 amino acids. The CDR3 DNA reads TGTGCCAGCCGGACACTGATCTACGAGCAGTACTTC. Translating it yields CASRTLIYEQYF.

This clone was counted a single time. This rearrangement joins TRBV5-1 to TRBJ1-2; D is undetermined. V was trimmed by 2 bases and J by 8 bases, leaving 13 bases between them. The CDR3 is 13 amino acids. Germline V CDR1 and CDR2: SGHRS, YFSETQ. The CDR3 DNA reads TGCGCCAGCAGCTTCATACAGAAGGTAGGCTACACCTTC. Its translation: CASSFIQKVGYTF.

The chain employs TRBV7-9 and TRBJ1-2; 9 nucleotides agree with TRBD1. Germline CDR1 reads SEHNR; CDR2 reads FQNEAQ (reference sequence). J gave up 7 bases and V 5 bases, and 8 bases lay outside the gene matches. This CDR3 has 14 amino acids. For the CDR3, the DNA is TGTGCCAGCAGCGTCGGGACAGGGAGCAGTGGCTACACCTTC. It is translated as CASSVGTGSSGYTF. Variable domain in full (rest from reference TRBV7-9 and TRBJ1-2): DTGVSQNPRHKITKRGQNVTFRCDPISEHNRLYWYRQTLGQGPEFLTYFQNEAQLEKSRLLSDRFSAERPKGSFSTLEIQRTEQGDSAMYLCASSVGTGSSGYTFGSGTRLTVV.

V usage is TRBV14 and J usage is TRBJ1-1; 8 nucleotides match TRBD1. J gave up 0 bases and V 4 bases, and 1 base lay outside the gene matches. The CDR3 runs to 14 residues. Per germline, CDR1 SGHDN and CDR2 FVKESK. The CDR3 here is CASSRQGMNTEAFF. For the CDR3, the DNA is TGTGCCAGCAGCCGACAGGGGATGAACACTGAAGCTTTCTTT.

Comments on this clone: At the DNA level, this CDR3 is encoded by other sequences in the same sample as well. The J gene is TRBJ1-4, the V gene TRBV7-2, with 10 bases fitting TRBD1. The CDR3 contains 15 residues. Germline CDR1 and CDR2: SGHTA and FQGNSA. Unmatched junction bases numbered 3, after V lost 5 bases and J lost 3 bases. The CDR3 DNA follows: TGTGCCAGCAGCCTAGGACAGGGGGCTAATGAAAAACTGTTTTTT. Translation gives CASSLGQGANEKLFF.

Turning to this clone: Other DNA sequences in the same sample also yield this CDR3. The V gene is TRBV9, the J gene TRBJ1-5, with TRBD1 as a possible D gene (6 bases). CDR1 and CDR2 from the germline V gene are SGDLS and YYNGEE. CDR3 length: 14 amino acids. V was shortened by 0 bases and J by 2 bases, with 6 bases between the two germline ends. CDR3 DNA sequence: TGTGCCAGCAGCGTAGGGACAGGCAATCAGCCCCAGCATTTT. Amino acids: CASSVGTGNQPQHF.

The sample holds a few counts of this clone. The chain couples TRBV6-1 to TRBJ2-3; 10 positions match TRBD2. The ends lost 2 bases at V and 4 bases at J; junction bases unmatched: 3. This CDR3 region has 15 residues. In germline, CDR1 is MNHNS, CDR2 SASEGT. As DNA, the CDR3 is TGTGCCAGCAGTGAACAGAGCGGGGGGGCAGATACGCAGTATTTT. Translation gives CASSEQSGGADTQYF.

The chain joins TRBV18 to TRBJ1-5; the D is unclear. Germline values: CDR1 KGHSH, CDR2 LQKENI. CDR3 length: 18 residues. Trimming cost V 3 bases and J 0 bases, with 18 bases left between them. In nucleotides, the CDR3 is TGTGCCAGCTCACCCTTGGGAGGCTCCTCAGATAGCAATCAGCCCCAGCATTTT. Its protein product is CASSPLGGSSDSNQPQHF.

V and J are TRBV6-5 and TRBJ2-2, with D unresolved. Trimming pared 2 bases from V and 7 bases from J, leaving 8 bases between. CDR1 is MNHEY and CDR2 is SVGAGI in the germline V gene. The length of the CDR3 is 13 residues. In DNA, the CDR3 is TGTGCCAGCAGTTACCGTCGCGACGGGGAGCTGTTTTTT. This gives the protein CASSYRRDGELFF.

The gene calls are TRBV6-1 and TRBJ2-7; 7 nucleotides match TRBD2. The germline gives CDR1 MNHNS, CDR2 SASEGT. The CDR3 contains 15 residues. The J segment lost 0 bases and the V segment lost 5 bases, leaving 7 bases of the junction unmatched. In nucleotides, the CDR3 is TGTGCCAGCAGTCCATTGGGGGGGGACTCCTACGAGCAGTACTTC. Protein product: CASSPLGGDSYEQYF.

V gene TRBV4-2 combines with J gene TRBJ1-1; TRBD1 matches at 8 bases. Germline loops: CDR1 LGHNA, CDR2 YNFKEQ. V lost 2 bases, J lost 4 bases, and 6 bases stayed unmatched. This CDR3 contains 15 residues. The CDR3 DNA follows: TGTGCCAGCAGCCAATTGACAGGGGCGGGCACTGAAGCTTTCTTT. Protein sequence: CASSQLTGAGTEAFF.

The V call is TRBV9, the J call TRBJ2-3; D perhaps matches TRBD1 (7 bases). There are 16 residues in the CDR3. Trimming took off 4 bases at V and 5 bases at J, with 20 bases between the two ends. Per germline, CDR1 SGDLS and CDR2 YYNGEE. This CDR3 reads CASSLAGGNEGDTQYF. The CDR3 DNA follows: TGTGCCAGCAGCTTGGCAGGGGGGAACGAGGGAGATACGCAGTATTTT.

The chain couples TRBV7-6 to TRBJ2-1, with D possibly matching TRBD2 (7 bases). The CDR3 spans 16 residues. Germline V gene data show CDR1 as SGHVS and CDR2 as FNYEAQ. The V gene lost 0 bases and the J gene lost 3 bases, with 12 bases spanning the gap. The CDR3 reads CASSLAWRGGYNEQFF. DNA of the CDR3: TGTGCCAGCAGCTTAGCGTGGAGGGGGGGCTACAATGAGCAGTTCTTC.

This chain uses TRBV19 with TRBJ1-1; D is undetermined. The CDR3 has 15 amino acids. From germline, CDR1 is LNHDA and CDR2 SQIVND (reference sequence). With 5 bases removed from V and 7 bases from J, the gap between germline ends came to 20 bases. The CDR3 bases are TGTGCCAGTAGTGCCTCCCTTTTGACGGGGAGTGAAGCTTTCTTT. Its translation is CASSASLLTGSEAFF.